The present TCR beta chain was sequenced within a study of neoadjuvant anti-PD-1 for oral cavity cancer. General study points: Treg/Th17 ratio rose with pretreatment blood and fell with post-treatment tumor TCRbeta clonality.

This table comes from immunoSEQ multiplex PCR, and its TCRdb copy is limited to in-frame clones, with some not included. The sample comprises fewer than 90,000 clones, about four fifths of which are singletons, and around 3.2% rests with the top ten. Patients had HPV-negative, locally advanced oral cavity squamous cell carcinoma. PBMCs were not maintained or expanded in culture before analysis. About this clone: The antigen remains undetermined.

This specimen consisted of PBMCs, obtained before nivolumab (anti-PD-1) treatment. The clonotype was recovered from a person aged 35 to 85 with oral cavity squamous cell carcinoma.

The CDR3 nucleotides are TGTGCCAGCAGTGACGATGGGACAGACTATGGCTACACCTTC. This gives the protein CASSDDGTDYGYTF. The chain is built from TRBV2 and TRBJ1-2; 7 bases match TRBD1. The V segment lost 3 bases and the J segment 3 bases; nucleotides outside the gene matches: 4. Germline V gene lookup returns CDR1 SNHLY and CDR2 FYNNEI. This CDR3 is built from 14 residues.